What follows are 21 T cell receptor beta chains derived from one specimen sequenced in a study of cytomegalovirus exposure and HLA in healthy donors. Clones were read by immunoSEQ multiplex PCR, and TCRdb kept only the in-frame ones, dropping some. The sample includes over 110,000 clones, approximately 87% of them seen just once. Sequencing used PBMCs. These receptors all stem from a man aged 18-30 years in good health and CMV-seronegative.

The V call is TRBV5-4, the J call TRBJ2-1; TRBD1 aligns across 7 bases. J lost 3 bases, V lost 2 bases, and 8 bases had no gene match. CDR3 size: 16 residues. Per the germline V gene, CDR1 is SGHNT and CDR2 is YYREEE (reference sequence). This CDR3 reads CASSFRVAGGYNEQFF. DNA for the CDR3: TGTGCCAGCAGCTTCAGGGTCGCAGGGGGCTACAATGAGCAGTTCTTC.

The chain carries TRBV7-2 and TRBJ2-3; 9 bases fit TRBD2. Germline V gene sequence: CDR1 SGHTA, CDR2 FQGNSA. V was pared by 3 bases and J by 4 bases, with 5 bases of the junction left unmatched. This CDR3 region has 15 residues. This CDR3 is CASSFRLAASDTQYF. The CDR3 coding sequence is TGTGCCAGCAGCTTCAGACTAGCGGCCTCAGATACGCAGTATTTT.

This clone was detected only once. V is TRBV6-1 and J is TRBJ2-5, with 7 bases lining up with TRBD1. The V segment lost 4 bases and the J segment 0 bases; nucleotides outside the gene matches: 2. Germline values: CDR1 MNHNS, CDR2 SASEGT. The CDR3 length is 14 residues. The CDR3 coding sequence is TGTGCCAGCAGTGGTGGACAGGACCAAGAGACCCAGTACTTC. Residues: CASSGGQDQETQYF.

This clone has more than one count but fewer than ten. The chain couples TRBV7-9 to TRBJ1-6, with D possibly matching TRBD1 (6 bases). CDR1 and CDR2 from the germline V gene are SEHNR and FQNEAQ (reference sequence). The V end lost 2 bases, the J end lost 13 bases, and 9 bases lay between the germline ends. The CDR3 is 12 amino acids. CDR3 DNA sequence: TGTGCCAGCAGCTTACAGGGGACGCCCCTCCACTTT. Its protein is CASSLQGTPLHF.

This sequence joins TRBV6-6 and TRBJ2-3; the D is unclear. Germline loops: CDR1 MNHNY, CDR2 SVGAGI (reference sequence). V lost 5 bases and J lost 0, with 9 bases in between. The CDR3 is made up of 14 amino acids. Here the CDR3 DNA reads TGTGCCAGCAGTCTAGGAATTAGCACAGATACGCAGTATTTT. Translating gives CASSLGISTDTQYF.

The rearrangement links TRBV21-1 to TRBJ1-1; the table's D gene call, TRBD1, was not cross checked with the DNA. TRBV21-1 is a pseudogene segment. The CDR3 spans 17 residues. The CDR3 coding sequence is TGTGCCAGCAGCAACCGGGACAGGTGGGTAGGGAACACTGAAGCTTTCTTT. It specifies CASSNRDRWVGNTEAFF.

This clone was seen only a few times. The chain has TRBV19 and TRBJ1-2; D is undetermined. Germline loops: CDR1 LNHDA, CDR2 SQIVND (reference sequence). This CDR3 is 12 amino acids long. Trimming removed 5 bases from V and 3 bases from J, with 7 bases in between. The CDR3 region has the DNA TGTGCCAGTAGTCCGGACTACTATGGCTACACCTTC. Residues: CASSPDYYGYTF.

This chain joins TRBV15 and TRBJ2-7; D unresolved. The CDR3 extends over 13 amino acids. CDR1 and CDR2 from the germline V gene are LNHNV and YYDKDF (reference sequence). The ends were cut back, 0 bases at V and 4 bases at J, with 7 bases in the middle. CDR3 nucleotide sequence: TGTGCCACCAGCAGAGAAGAGGTATACGAGCAGTACTTC. Residues: CATSREEVYEQYF.

The V gene is TRBV29-1, the J gene TRBJ2-4, with D tentatively TRBD1 (5 bases). The CDR3 runs to 13 residues. Germline V gene sequence: CDR1 SQVTM, CDR2 ANQGSEA. V lost 6 bases to trimming and J lost 7 bases, with 16 bases between them. The CDR3 reads CSVAQVSGNIQYF. Here the CDR3 DNA reads TGCAGCGTGGCACAGGTCTCCGGGAACATTCAGTACTTC.

The chain joins TRBV2 to TRBJ2-7; 8 positions agree with TRBD2. V was pared by 7 bases and J by 3 bases, with 8 bases of the junction left unmatched. Germline V gives CDR1 SNHLY, CDR2 FYNNEI. The CDR3 loop spans 14 amino acids. The CDR3 is CASTPGGSNYEQYF. Written as DNA, the CDR3 is TGTGCCAGCACTCCGGGGGGGTCTAACTACGAGCAGTACTTC.

The V and J genes are TRBV28 and TRBJ1-2; 7 bases fit TRBD1. Germline lookup yields CDR1 MDHEN and CDR2 SYDVKM. Trimming at V came to 5 bases and at J to 4 bases, leaving 10 bases not matched to a gene. The CDR3 is 15 amino acids. CDR3 coding DNA: TGTGCCAGCAGTACCTCCGGGACAGCGCTCTATGGCTACACCTTC. Residues: CASSTSGTALYGYTF.

The chain combines TRBV5-1 with TRBJ1-4, with TRBD1 matching over 9 bases. The germline gives CDR1 SGHRS, CDR2 YFSETQ. After removal of 1 base from V and 8 bases from J, the junction contained 6 bases not matched to a gene. This CDR3 has 15 amino acids. CDR3 nucleotides: TGCGCCAGCAGCTTGAGGGGACAGGGACTGGAAAAACTGTTTTTT. Its translation is CASSLRGQGLEKLFF.

The chain is built from TRBV27 and TRBJ1-4; possible D gene TRBD1, 5 bases. CDR3 length: 15 residues. Germline V gene lookup returns CDR1 MNHEY and CDR2 SMNVEV (reference sequence). V was shortened by 3 bases and J by 7 bases, with 15 bases between the two germline ends. The CDR3 spells CASSLGTKVGEKLFF. The CDR3 nucleotides are TGTGCCAGCAGTTTGGGGACTAAAGTGGGTGAAAAACTGTTTTTT.

The gene calls are TRBV19 and TRBJ2-6; 9 bases are a match to TRBD1. CDR3 size: 15 residues. CDR1 LNHDA and CDR2 SQIVND come from the germline V gene (reference sequence). The V gene end was trimmed by 9 bases and the J gene end by 2 bases; junction bases not matched to a gene: 5. CDR3: CASRDRVAGANVLTF. CDR3 in DNA: TGTGCCAGCCGGGACAGGGTTGCTGGGGCCAACGTCCTGACTTTC.

V usage is TRBV5-8 and J usage is TRBJ2-1; TRBD2 matches 11 bases. This CDR3 has 18 amino acids. Germline trimming cut 4 bases from V and 2 bases from J; bases unmatched to any gene: 11. Germline loops: CDR1 SGHTS, CDR2 YDEGEE. Here the CDR3 DNA reads TGTGCCAGCAGCCGCTCCCGACTAGCGGGGCGTACCTACAATGAGCAGTTCTTC. Translation gives CASSRSRLAGRTYNEQFF.

This chain connects TRBV18 to TRBJ1-6; D perhaps matches TRBD1 (6 bases). The germline V gene encodes CDR1 KGHSH and CDR2 LQKENI. This CDR3 is 15 amino acids long. The V gene lost 3 bases and the J gene lost 8 bases, with 14 bases spanning the gap. This chain's CDR3 is CASSPRTGTDSPLHF. CDR3 DNA sequence: TGTGCCAGCTCACCCCGCACAGGGACCGATTCACCCCTCCACTTT.

This clone appeared a few times. V and J are TRBV6-1 and TRBJ1-4; 7 bases are a match to TRBD1. V dropped 3 bases and J dropped 5; count of bases not matched to a gene: 3. The CDR3 has 14 amino acids. Germline values: CDR1 MNHNS, CDR2 SASEGT. The chain's CDR3 is CASSDLQGNEKLFF. The CDR3 region has the DNA TGTGCCAGCAGTGACTTACAGGGGAATGAAAAACTGTTTTTT.

The chain carries TRBV27 and TRBJ2-3, with 9 bases identical to TRBD2. Germline V lookup: CDR1 MNHEY, CDR2 SMNVEV (reference sequence). The CDR3 is 16 residues long. V gave up 0 bases and J gave up 1 base; unmatched junction bases: 2. The chain's CDR3 is CASSLSPSGGTDTQYF. CDR3 sequence (DNA): TGTGCCAGCAGTTTATCCCCTAGCGGGGGCACAGATACGCAGTATTTT.

This chain uses TRBV30 with TRBJ2-1, with D possibly matching TRBD2 (7 bases). CDR3 length: 16 amino acids. V lost 6 bases and J lost 5, with 23 bases in between. From germline, CDR1 is GTSNPN and CDR2 SVGIG (reference sequence). The CDR3: CACLPGASGAHNEQFF. For the CDR3, the DNA is TGTGCCTGTCTCCCGGGGGCTAGCGGCGCCCACAATGAGCAGTTCTTC.

The rearrangement links TRBV19 to TRBJ2-1; D remains ambiguous. The germline CDR1 and CDR2 sequences are LNHDA and SQIVND (reference sequence). The CDR3 contains 14 residues. The V end was cut by 9 bases, the J end by 1 base, with 13 bases between. The CDR3, as DNA: TGTGCCAGCCACAGTGATAGATCCTACAATGAGCAGTTCTTC. This codes for CASHSDRSYNEQFF.

This clone came up a few times. This chain joins TRBV5-5 and TRBJ1-5; tentatively, D is TRBD1 (6 bases). Germline CDR1 is SGHKS and CDR2 is YYEKEE (reference sequence). This CDR3 region has 15 residues. Trimming left V 4 bases short and J 4 bases short, with 15 bases between. The CDR3 DNA reads TGTGCCAGCAGCCTTTGGACAGAACTTAATCAGCCCCAGCATTTT. Translating it yields CASSLWTELNQPQHF.